Reported below is one T cell receptor beta chain. These data come from a study of shared clonotypes between healthy human individuals. The CDR3 runs 16 residues. V dropped 4 bases and J dropped 0 bases, with 14 bases sitting between them. The germline CDR1 and CDR2 sequences are SGDLS and YYNGEE. This was a deep-level run. Assay used: immunoSEQ multiplex PCR; TCRdb lists only in-frame clones, some missing. The sample lists some 2.3 million clones; roughly 93% were seen once. This sequence originates from a man aged 18 to 35 in good health. Some clones in this sample may be carry-over from other donors' samples. The chain couples TRBV9 to TRBJ2-1, with D unresolved. Sample: naive CD4+ T cells from PBMCs. Subset denoted: CD45RA+ positively selected. Written as DNA, the CDR3 is TGTGCCAGCAGCTCCCAAGGGTACAGCTCCTACAATGAGCAGTTCTTC. This codes for CASSSQGYSSYNEQFF.